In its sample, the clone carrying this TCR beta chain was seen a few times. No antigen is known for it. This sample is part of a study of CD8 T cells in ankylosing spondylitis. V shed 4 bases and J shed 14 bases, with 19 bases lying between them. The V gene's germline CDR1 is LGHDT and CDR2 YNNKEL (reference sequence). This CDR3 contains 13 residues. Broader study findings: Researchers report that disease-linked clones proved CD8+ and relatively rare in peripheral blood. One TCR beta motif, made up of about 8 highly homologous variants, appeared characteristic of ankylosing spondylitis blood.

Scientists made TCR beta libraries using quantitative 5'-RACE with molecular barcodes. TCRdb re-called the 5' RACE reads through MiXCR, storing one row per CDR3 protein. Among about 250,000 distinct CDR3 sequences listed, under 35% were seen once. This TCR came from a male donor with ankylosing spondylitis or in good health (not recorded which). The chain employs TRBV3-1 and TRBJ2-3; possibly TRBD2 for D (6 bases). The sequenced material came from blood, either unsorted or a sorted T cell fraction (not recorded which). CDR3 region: CASSLIRDSSPYF. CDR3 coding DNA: TGTGCCAGCAGCCTAATACGGGACTCCAGTCCGTATTTT.